This TCR beta chain was sequenced for a study of T cell clonality in common variable immunodeficiency. TCRdb's table, derived via immunoSEQ multiplex PCR, lists solely in-frame clones and lacks some. This sample includes tens of thousands of clones with no singletons; its ten biggest clones take up 2% to 2.5%. This clone was detected ten times or more. Its antigen remains unidentified. The read falls 3 residues short of the CDR3 end, and the missing part is taken from the germline J gene. V was pared by 4 bases and J by 5 bases, with 8 bases of the junction left unmatched. Per the germline V gene, CDR1 is MGHRA and CDR2 is YSYEKL. This CDR3 has 15 amino acids. Overall study results and limits: Authors noted CVID clonality's cause needs subpopulation repertoire sequencing.

Both groups were predominantly of Caucasian heritage. V is TRBV4-1 and J is TRBJ2-5, with 9 bases fitting TRBD1. The receptor was derived from a person aged 18 to 75 in good health. The sample consisted of peripheral blood mononuclear cells. The CDR3 DNA, read in part, is TGCGCCAGCAGCCCGACAGGGGGTTCATCCGAGACC. This translates into CASSPTGGSSET. In full, the CDR3 reads CASSPTGGSSETQYF.